The 27 T cell receptor beta chains listed next were all sequenced from one sample in a study of blood T cells in healthy people across ages. With a J-beta primer mix and a sample-barcoded 5' primer, a second PCR ran about 7 to 12 cycles. TCRdb reprocessed the 5' RACE reads with MiXCR, giving one entry per CDR3 protein. The data show 700,000 to 1,000,000 distinct CDR3 sequences, with approximately 48% seen just once and about 19% held by the top ten. Material for sequencing was blood. The receptors shown here come from a man aged 60 to 75 in good health.

The CDR3 DNA follows: TGCGCCAGCAGCCCCGGAGAGTATGCCGAGACCCAGTACTTC. Amino acids: CASSPGEYAETQYF. The genes are TRBV5-1 and TRBJ2-4; D is unclear. The assigned J gene may be wrong: the sequence end matches TRBJ2-5 better. The CDR3 loop spans 14 amino acids. CDR1 is SGHRS and CDR2 is YFSETQ in the germline V gene.

V is TRBV27 and J is TRBJ1-6, with D hard to call. Per germline, CDR1 MNHEY and CDR2 SMNVEV (reference sequence). This CDR3 spans 15 amino acids. Trimming pared 2 bases from V and 10 bases from J, leaving 15 bases between. CDR3 sequence reads: CASSLNYPRYSPLHF. Written as DNA, the CDR3 is TGTGCCAGCAGTTTAAATTATCCTAGGTACTCACCCCTCCACTTT.

In its sample, this clonotype was seen many times. The J gene is TRBJ2-5, the V gene TRBV7-2, with 11 bases lining up with TRBD2. The CDR3 spans 15 residues. In germline, CDR1 is SGHTA, CDR2 FQGNSA. Germline trimming cut 3 bases from V and 5 bases from J; bases unmatched to any gene: 5. CDR3 loop: CASSFRLAGLETQYF. The CDR3 nucleotides read TGTGCCAGCAGCTTTCGACTAGCGGGGTTGGAGACCCAGTACTTC.

The CDR3 sequence is CASSPPGETYNSPLHF. The CDR3 DNA reads TGTGCCAGCAGTCCGCCGGGGGAAACCTATAATTCACCCCTCCACTTT. The chain is built from TRBV12-3 or TRBV12-4 and TRBJ1-6; possible D gene TRBD1, 5 bases. V dropped 5 bases and J dropped 2 bases, with 13 bases sitting between them. This CDR3 contains 16 residues.

Note on this clonotype: Relative to the germline gene, one junction end is altered; a read error may explain this. This chain joins TRBV4-2 and TRBJ1-2, with a weak D call TRBD1 (6 bases). Looked up from germline, CDR1 is LGHNA and CDR2 is YNFKEQ. The CDR3 loop spans 15 amino acids. CDR3 sequence (DNA): TGTGCCAGCAGCCAACCGGGACAAGCTAACTATGGCTGCACCTTC. This codes for CASSQPGQANYGCTF.

This clonotype was picked up a small number of times. The J gene is TRBJ1-1, the V gene TRBV6-2 or TRBV6-3; the D is unclear. The CDR3 totals 13 residues. Germline CDR1 is MNHEY and CDR2 is SVGEGT. The germline V and J ends were trimmed by 7 bases and 0 bases, with 9 bases remaining between them. As DNA, the CDR3 is TGTGCCAGCACTCAAGATTTGAACACTGAAGCTTTCTTT. It encodes CASTQDLNTEAFF.

A few counts support this clonotype. The chain carries TRBV29-1 and TRBJ2-7; 7 bases match TRBD1. CDR1 is SQVTM and CDR2 is ANQGSEA in the germline V gene. This CDR3 region has 14 residues. V lost 6 bases to trimming and J lost 2 bases; unmatched junction nucleotides: 10. For the CDR3, the DNA is TGCAGCGTGAGGGGGCAGGGGAACACCTACGAGCAGTACTTC. Translation: CSVRGQGNTYEQYF.

The chain combines TRBV4-3 with TRBJ2-1; TRBD1 might be the D (7 bases). CDR1 is LGHNA, CDR2 YSLEER, per germline. This CDR3 has 15 residues. V lost 4 bases and J lost 3, with 13 bases in between. CDR3 region: CASSLDREVYNEQFF. For the CDR3, the DNA is TGCGCCAGCAGCCTCGACAGGGAGGTCTACAATGAGCAGTTCTTC.

The CDR3 here is CSAMGGRETQYF. DNA of the CDR3: TGCAGTGCTATGGGGGGCAGAGAGACCCAGTACTTC. This sequence joins TRBV20-1 and TRBJ2-7; TRBD1 or TRBD2 may be the D gene (6 bases each). The DNA end is more similar to TRBJ2-5, so the J call may be wrong. This CDR3 is 12 amino acids long. The germline CDR1 and CDR2 sequences are DFQATT and SNEGSKA (reference sequence).

The chain couples TRBV6-2 or TRBV6-3 to TRBJ2-4; D remains ambiguous. The tail of the sequence fits TRBJ2-5 better, so the J call may be wrong. The CDR3 covers 14 residues. The germline CDR1 and CDR2 sequences are MNHEY and SVGEGT. The CDR3, as DNA: TGTGCCAGCAGTCTAAGACGTATGTTGGAGACCCAGTACTTC. Protein sequence: CASSLRRMLETQYF.

This sequence joins TRBV25-1 and TRBJ1-1; D perhaps matches TRBD1 (6 bases). The CDR3 is 15 residues long. Germline assignment: CDR1 MGHDK and CDR2 SYGVNS. V was trimmed by 4 bases and J by 1 base, leaving 13 bases between them. The CDR3 DNA reads TGTGCCAGCAGTGGCCCCACGACAGGGAACACTGAAGCTTTCTTT. Its translation: CASSGPTTGNTEAFF.

This clonotype was observed many times. This rearrangement joins TRBV7-2 to TRBJ2-7; D possibly corresponds to TRBD2 (6 bases). The CDR3 runs 13 residues. The V gene lost 2 bases and the J gene lost 5 bases, with 10 bases spanning the gap. Germline values: CDR1 SGHTA, CDR2 FQGNSA. The CDR3 sequence: CASSLRTNDEQYF. Here the CDR3 DNA reads TGTGCCAGCAGCTTAAGGACTAACGACGAGCAGTACTTC. The whole variable domain, filled in from reference TRBV7-2 and TRBJ2-7, reads GAGVSQSPSNKVTEKGKDVELRCDPISGHTALYWYRQSLGQGLEFLIYFQGNSAPDKSGLPSDRFSAERTGGSVSTLTIQRTQQEDSAVYLCASSLRTNDEQYFGPGTRLTVT.

This clonotype has just one count. The genes are TRBV7-2 and TRBJ2-4; 14 bases are shared with TRBD2. The end of the DNA aligns better with TRBJ2-7, so the J call may be wrong. Germline values: CDR1 SGHTA, CDR2 FQGNSA. The CDR3 consists of 17 residues. The CDR3 coding sequence is TGTGCCAGCAGCCTGACTAGCGGGAGGGCCCTCTTAGGCGAGCAGTACTTC. Its translation is CASSLTSGRALLGEQYF.

This clonotype has a handful of counts. This rearrangement joins TRBV6-2 or TRBV6-3 to TRBJ1-1; 7 positions agree with TRBD1. Germline loops: CDR1 MNHEY, CDR2 SVGEGT. V was pared by 6 bases and J by 4 bases, with 11 bases of the junction left unmatched. CDR3 length: 15 amino acids. CDR3 bases: TGTGCCAGCAGACCATCCCCAGGGGGGATCACTGAAGCTTTCTTT. It specifies CASRPSPGGITEAFF.

On this clonotype: One base away lies a much larger clone, so this may be a sequencing read error. This chain joins TRBV29-1 and TRBJ2-1; no clear D gene. V gave up 6 bases and J gave up 2 bases, with 14 bases separating them. Germline lookup yields CDR1 SQVTM and CDR2 ANQGSEA. CDR3 length: 14 residues. This chain's CDR3 is CSVPQVFAYNEQFF. The CDR3 bases are TGCAGCGTACCCCAGGTTTTCGCCTACAATGAGCAGTTCTTC.

This clonotype appeared many times. The J gene is TRBJ2-1, the V gene TRBV7-2, with 8 bases that match TRBD2. The germline V gene encodes CDR1 SGHTA and CDR2 FQGNSA. CDR3 size: 17 residues. The V gene end was trimmed by 5 bases and the J gene end by 0 bases; junction bases not matched to a gene: 9. The CDR3 DNA reads TGTGCCAGCAGCAGGGTGTTTGCGGGGGGCTCCTACAATGAGCAGTTCTTC. This codes for CASSRVFAGGSYNEQFF.

This clonotype came up a few times. This chain uses TRBV14 with TRBJ2-1, with 12 bases identical to TRBD1. CDR3 size: 17 residues. V was clipped by 1 base and J by 9 bases; unmatched bases: 10. Germline V gene lookup returns CDR1 SGHDN and CDR2 FVKESK. In nucleotides, the CDR3 is TGTGCCAGCAGCCAAGGATTTCGGGACAGGGGGCGAATTGAGCAGTTCTTC. Translating it yields CASSQGFRDRGRIEQFF.

The chain is built from TRBV15 and TRBJ1-5, with no clear D. V was clipped by 1 base and J by 1 base, with 11 bases between them. There are 16 residues in the CDR3. Germline CDR1 and CDR2: LNHNV and YYDKDF (reference sequence). The CDR3 bases are TGTGCCACCAGCAGAGCTAGCACCTTAAGCAATCAGCCCCAGCATTTT. It translates to CATSRASTLSNQPQHF.

This chain joins TRBV27 and TRBJ2-5; D may correspond to TRBD1 or TRBD2 (5 bases each). The V gene's germline CDR1 is MNHEY and CDR2 SMNVEV (reference sequence). The V end was cut by 5 bases, the J end by 2 bases, with 15 bases between. There are 15 residues in the CDR3. The CDR3: CASSKNPGRQETQYF. The CDR3 DNA follows: TGTGCCAGCAGTAAAAATCCGGGACGACAAGAGACCCAGTACTTC.

A few counts support this clonotype. This chain links TRBV6-1 with TRBJ2-7, with TRBD1 matching over 7 bases. The CDR3 totals 12 residues. From germline, CDR1 is MNHNS and CDR2 SASEGT. With V trimmed by 7 bases and J by 7 bases, 7 bases remained unmatched. The chain's CDR3 is CASKQGSDEQYF. The CDR3 nucleotides are TGTGCCAGCAAACAGGGGTCGGATGAGCAGTACTTC.

This clonotype was observed a handful of times. The chain joins TRBV20-1 to TRBJ1-2; unclear D gene. The CDR3 contains 13 residues. The V end lost 0 bases, the J end lost 0 bases, and 5 bases lay between the germline ends. The germline V gene encodes CDR1 DFQATT and CDR2 SNEGSKA (reference sequence). Written as DNA, the CDR3 is TGCAGTGCTAGAGACCGTACTAACTATGGCTACACCTTC. Translating gives CSARDRTNYGYTF.

The rearrangement joins TRBV3-1 to TRBJ2-1; D not resolved. The V gene lost 6 bases and the J gene lost 0 bases, with 12 bases spanning the gap. Per the germline V gene, CDR1 is LGHDT and CDR2 is YNNKEL (reference sequence). The CDR3 is 15 residues long. Here the CDR3 DNA reads TGTGCCAGCAGATCGAGCTCGGGCTCCTACAATGAGCAGTTCTTC. This translates into CASRSSSGSYNEQFF.

The J gene is TRBJ2-3, the V gene TRBV5-1; D not resolved. CDR1 is SGHRS and CDR2 is YFSETQ in the germline V gene. This CDR3 has 15 residues. Trimming removed 7 bases from V and 0 bases from J, with 15 bases in between. The CDR3 coding sequence is TGCGCCAGCGGTGGTATAGACACTAGCACAGATACGCAGTATTTT. Its protein is CASGGIDTSTDTQYF.

The genes are TRBV19 and TRBJ2-4; possibly TRBD1 or TRBD2 for D (5 bases each). The closer fit of TRBJ2-7 to the DNA end suggests the J call may be wrong. The CDR3 has 15 amino acids. Germline assignment: CDR1 LNHDA and CDR2 SQIVND (reference sequence). The CDR3 DNA follows: TGTGCCAGTAGTATAAGGGACCGGGGACGGGACGAGCAGTACTTC. Its protein product is CASSIRDRGRDEQYF.

J is TRBJ2-6 and V is TRBV9; D gene uncertain. The CDR3 consists of 15 residues. V was cut by 0 bases and J by 1 base, with 5 bases left in between. Germline CDR1 is SGDLS and CDR2 is YYNGEE. CDR3 in amino acids: CASSVAKSGANVLTF. CDR3 nucleotides: TGTGCCAGCAGCGTAGCGAAGTCTGGGGCCAACGTCCTGACTTTC.

V and J are TRBV30 and TRBJ1-4; D unclear. The CDR3 has 13 amino acids. V was cut by 2 bases and J by 7 bases, with 11 bases left in between. Per germline, CDR1 GTSNPN and CDR2 SVGIG (reference sequence). The CDR3 bases are TGTGCCTGGAGTCAAAGACCCGGTGAAAAACTGTTTTTT. Protein product: CAWSQRPGEKLFF.

This clonotype was detected a few times. The chain carries TRBV5-1 and TRBJ2-6; D not resolved. The CDR3 extends over 16 amino acids. Between the trimmed V and J ends, which lost 3 bases and 0 bases, there was a span of 10 bases. CDR1 is SGHRS, CDR2 YFSETQ, per germline. CDR3 residues: CASSYRVDSGANVLTF. The CDR3 region has the DNA TGCGCCAGCAGCTACAGAGTCGACTCTGGGGCCAACGTCCTGACTTTC.